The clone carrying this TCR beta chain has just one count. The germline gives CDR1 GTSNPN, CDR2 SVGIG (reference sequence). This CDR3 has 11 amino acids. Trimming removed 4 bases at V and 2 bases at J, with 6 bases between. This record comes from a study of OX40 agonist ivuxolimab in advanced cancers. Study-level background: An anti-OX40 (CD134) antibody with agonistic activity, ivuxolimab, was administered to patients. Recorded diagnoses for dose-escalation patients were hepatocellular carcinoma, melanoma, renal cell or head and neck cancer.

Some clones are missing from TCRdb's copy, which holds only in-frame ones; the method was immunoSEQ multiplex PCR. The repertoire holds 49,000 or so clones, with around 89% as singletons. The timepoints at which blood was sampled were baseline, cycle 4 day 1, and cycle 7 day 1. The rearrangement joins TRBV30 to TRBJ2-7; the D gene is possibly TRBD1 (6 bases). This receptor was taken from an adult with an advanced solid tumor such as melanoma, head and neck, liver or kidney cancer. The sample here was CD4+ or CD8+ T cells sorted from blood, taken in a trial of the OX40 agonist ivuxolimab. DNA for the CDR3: TGTGCCTGGACAGGGGCCTACGAGCAGTACTTC. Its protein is CAWTGAYEQYF.